This T cell receptor beta chain was identified in a study of tumor-infiltrating lymphocytes in glioblastoma multiforme. Regarding the study as a whole: T cells were not sorted into functional subsets.

A remark on this clonotype: As yet, its antigen is unknown. A junction end diverges from the germline sequence, so it may reflect a read error.

TCRB libraries came from RNA via three nested multiplex PCR rounds. A C-beta primer primed TCRB cDNA from 0.4 to 0.6 ug RNA. No unique molecular identifiers were described for these TCRB libraries. TCRdb processed the multiplex PCR reads anew with MiXCR; each CDR3 protein has one entry. This table holds about 32,000 distinct CDR3 sequences, 61% found once. Germline assignment: CDR1 ENHRY and CDR2 SYGVKD. This CDR3 comprises 19 residues. This TCR came from a male donor with glioblastoma. The material sequenced was brain tumor tissue. V gene TRBV10-3 combines with J gene TRBJ2-5, with no clear D. The CDR3 is CAISESLGSGTPSQETQCF. DNA of the CDR3: TGTGCCATCAGTGAGTCGTTGGGGTCCGGTACCCCCTCGCAAGAGACCCAATGCTTC.